Listed below are T cell receptor beta chains from one sample, sequenced in a study of blood T cell repertoires in COVID-19. Only in-frame clones appear in the TCRdb table, and some are missing; sequencing was by immunoSEQ multiplex PCR. The sample records about 190,000 clones, over 75% being singletons. The sequencing input was peripheral blood. Source of these receptors: a woman in her 50s with acute or convalescent COVID-19. Both conserved end residues are part of each CDR3. Fields, in order: clone size, V gene, J gene, CDR3 protein. Not all rows give a size; the values are once, few, many and, for expanded clones, a class.

once,TRBV5-6,TRBJ1-5,CASSLERGRSGQPQHF
once,TRBV7-9,TRBJ2-5,CASSLTGGAKTQYF
-,TRBV30,TRBJ1-2,CAWSHPGEGDNYGYTF
-,TRBV14,TRBJ2-7,CASSQDWRGSYEQYF
-,TRBV5-1,TRBJ2-7,CASSLVSGGSPYEQYF
few,TRBV19,TRBJ1-1,CASSATGNTEAFF
-,TRBV10-1,TRBJ1-5,CATTQTGGVCQPQHF
-,TRBV7-2,TRBJ1-4,CASSAGGLNEKLFF
many,TRBV3-1/TRBV3-2,TRBJ1-5,CASNLEGGPQHF
-,TRBV6-1,TRBJ1-3,CASSETTGGNTIYF
-,TRBV28,TRBJ2-7,CASSLEGLNEQYF
once,TRBV28,TRBJ2-7,CASAPPGTARLRRQYF
-,TRBV2,TRBJ2-1,CASSSEQGVSEQFF
few,TRBV20-1,TRBJ2-7,CSASNSLLRSEQYF
-,TRBV6-1,TRBJ1-2,CASSEGPHLYGYTF
-,TRBV20-1,TRBJ2-3,CSASNRADTQYF
-,TRBV9,TRBJ2-7,CASSATGYSYEQYF
-,TRBV6-2/TRBV6-3,TRBJ2-5,CASSPGQGIVQETQYF
once,TRBV12-3/TRBV12-4,TRBJ1-1,CASSAGQGIRAFF
-,TRBV7-8,TRBJ2-2,CASSLWEASVTGELFF
-,TRBV7-8,TRBJ2-7,CASSSRQGLNEQYF
-,TRBV27,TRBJ1-6,CASSLSPGAGSPLHF